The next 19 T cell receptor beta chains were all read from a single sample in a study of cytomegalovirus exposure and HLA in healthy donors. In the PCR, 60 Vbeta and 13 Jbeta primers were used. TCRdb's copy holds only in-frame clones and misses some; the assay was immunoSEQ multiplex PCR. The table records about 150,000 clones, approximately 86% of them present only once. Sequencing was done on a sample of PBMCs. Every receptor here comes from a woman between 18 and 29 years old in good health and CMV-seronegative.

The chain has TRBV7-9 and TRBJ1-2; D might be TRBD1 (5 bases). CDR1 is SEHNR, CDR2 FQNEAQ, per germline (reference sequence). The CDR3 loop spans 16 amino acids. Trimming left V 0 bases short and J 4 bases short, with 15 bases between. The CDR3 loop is CASSLARSLGGYGYTF. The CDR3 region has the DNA TGTGCCAGCAGCTTAGCTCGTTCGCTGGGGGGCTATGGCTACACCTTC.

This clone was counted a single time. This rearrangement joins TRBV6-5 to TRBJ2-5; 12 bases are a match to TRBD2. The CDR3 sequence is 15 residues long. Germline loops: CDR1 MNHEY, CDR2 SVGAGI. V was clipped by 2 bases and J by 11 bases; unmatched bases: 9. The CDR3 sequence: CASSYETSGGWEQYF. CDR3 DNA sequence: TGTGCCAGCAGTTACGAGACTAGCGGGGGCTGGGAGCAGTACTTC.

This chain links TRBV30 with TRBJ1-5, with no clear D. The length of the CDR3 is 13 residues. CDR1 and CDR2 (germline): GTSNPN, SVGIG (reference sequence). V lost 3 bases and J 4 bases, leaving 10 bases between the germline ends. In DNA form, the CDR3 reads TGTGCCTGGAGCCCTACAGTGAATCAGCCCCAGCATTTT. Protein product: CAWSPTVNQPQHF.

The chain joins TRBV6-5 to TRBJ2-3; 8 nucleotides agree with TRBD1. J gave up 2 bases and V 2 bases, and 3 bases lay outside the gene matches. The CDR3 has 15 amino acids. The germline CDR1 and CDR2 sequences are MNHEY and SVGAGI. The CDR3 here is CASSYRGQDTDTQYF. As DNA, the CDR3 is TGTGCCAGCAGTTACCGGGGACAGGACACAGATACGCAGTATTTT.

The CDR3 reads CASSPRPDTDTQYF. The CDR3 region has the DNA TGTGCCAGCAGCCCGCGGCCGGACACAGATACGCAGTATTTT. This chain joins TRBV7-6 and TRBJ2-3; no definite D call. Trimming cost V 5 bases and J 2 bases, with 11 bases left between them. This CDR3 region has 14 residues. Germline V gene lookup returns CDR1 SGHVS and CDR2 FNYEAQ.

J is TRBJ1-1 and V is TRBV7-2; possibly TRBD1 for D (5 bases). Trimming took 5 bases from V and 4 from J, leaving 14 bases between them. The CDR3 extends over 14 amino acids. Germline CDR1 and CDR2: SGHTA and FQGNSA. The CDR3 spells CASSLGGSVTEAFF. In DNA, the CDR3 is TGTGCCAGCAGCCTGGGGGGGAGTGTCACTGAAGCTTTCTTT. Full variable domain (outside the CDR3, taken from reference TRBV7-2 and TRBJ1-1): GAGVSQSPSNKVTEKGKDVELRCDPISGHTALYWYRQSLGQGLEFLIYFQGNSAPDKSGLPSDRFSAERTGGSVSTLTIQRTQQEDSAVYLCASSLGGSVTEAFFGQGTRLTVV.

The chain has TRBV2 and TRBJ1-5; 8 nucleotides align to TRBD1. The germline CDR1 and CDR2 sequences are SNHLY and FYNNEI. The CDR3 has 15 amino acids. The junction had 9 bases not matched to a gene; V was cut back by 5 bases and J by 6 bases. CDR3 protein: CASSIDRTGSQPQHF. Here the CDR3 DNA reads TGTGCCAGCAGTATTGACAGGACAGGGAGTCAGCCCCAGCATTTT. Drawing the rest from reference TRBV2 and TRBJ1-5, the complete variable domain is EPEVTQTPSHQVTQMGQEVILRCVPISNHLYFYWYRQILGQKVEFLVSFYNNEISEKSEIFDDQFSVERPDGSNFTLKIRSTKLEDSAMYFCASSIDRTGSQPQHFGDGTRLSIL.

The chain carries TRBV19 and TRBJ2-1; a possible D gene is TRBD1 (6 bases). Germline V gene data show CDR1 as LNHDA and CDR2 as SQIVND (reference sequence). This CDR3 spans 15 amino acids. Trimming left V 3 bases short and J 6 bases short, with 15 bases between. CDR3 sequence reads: CASSMTGIPSNEQFF. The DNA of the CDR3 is TGTGCCAGTAGTATGACAGGAATTCCTTCCAATGAGCAGTTCTTC.

The CDR3 protein is CASSSLLPYEQYF. The DNA for the CDR3 is TGTGCCAGCAGCTCCCTTCTCCCCTACGAGCAGTACTTC. The rearrangement links TRBV11-2 to TRBJ2-7; D unresolved. The ends were cut back, 4 bases at V and 2 bases at J, with 9 bases in the middle. The CDR3 runs to 13 residues. Per germline, CDR1 SGHAT and CDR2 FQNNGV. Based on the CDR3 plus reference TRBV11-2 and TRBJ2-7, the full variable domain is EAGVAQSPRYKIIEKRQSVAFWCNPISGHATLYWYQQILGQGPKLLIQFQNNGVVDDSQLPKDRFSAERLKGVDSTLKIQPAKLEDSAVYLCASSSLLPYEQYFGPGTRLTVT.

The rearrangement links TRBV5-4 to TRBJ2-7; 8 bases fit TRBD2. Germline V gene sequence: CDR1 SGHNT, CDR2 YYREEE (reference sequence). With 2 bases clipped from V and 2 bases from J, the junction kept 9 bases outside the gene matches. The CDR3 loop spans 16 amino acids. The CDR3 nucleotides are TGTGCCAGCAGCTTCCCTAGCGGGCGCCTACCCTACGAGCAGTACTTC. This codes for CASSFPSGRLPYEQYF.

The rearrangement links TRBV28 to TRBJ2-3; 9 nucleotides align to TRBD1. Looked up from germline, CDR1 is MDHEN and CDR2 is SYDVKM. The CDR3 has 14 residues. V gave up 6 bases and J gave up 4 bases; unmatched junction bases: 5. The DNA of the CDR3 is TGTGCCAGCAGCCGACAGGGGGATGCAGATACGCAGTATTTT. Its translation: CASSRQGDADTQYF.

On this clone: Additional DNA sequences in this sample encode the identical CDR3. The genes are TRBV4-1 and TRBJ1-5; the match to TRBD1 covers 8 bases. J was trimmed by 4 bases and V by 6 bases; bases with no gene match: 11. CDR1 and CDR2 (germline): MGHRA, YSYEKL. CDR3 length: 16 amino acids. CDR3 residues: CASRPTGGPRNQPQHF. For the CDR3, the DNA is TGCGCCAGCAGACCTACAGGGGGACCCCGTAATCAGCCCCAGCATTTT.

DNA for the CDR3: TGTGCCAGCAGTTCAACACCGGGACAGACATCCTACGAGCAGTACTTC. It specifies CASSSTPGQTSYEQYF. The chain carries TRBV28 and TRBJ2-7; 7 bases agree with TRBD1. Germline trimming cut 4 bases from V and 1 base from J; bases unmatched to any gene: 10. The CDR3 is 16 amino acids. The germline V gene has CDR1 MDHEN and CDR2 SYDVKM.

The CDR3 here is CASSPTGSIREKLFF. In nucleotides, the CDR3 is TGTGCCAGCAGCCCGACGGGGAGTATTAGGGAAAAACTGTTTTTT. J is TRBJ1-4 and V is TRBV7-8; D gene uncertain. Looked up from germline, CDR1 is SGHVS and CDR2 is FQNEAQ. The CDR3 is made up of 15 amino acids. Between the trimmed V and J ends, which lost 5 bases and 8 bases, there was a span of 18 bases.

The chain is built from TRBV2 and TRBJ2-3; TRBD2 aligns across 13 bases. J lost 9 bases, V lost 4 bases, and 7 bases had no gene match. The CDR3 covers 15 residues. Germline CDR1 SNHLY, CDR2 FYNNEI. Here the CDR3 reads CASSVGLAGVSTQYF. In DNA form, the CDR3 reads TGTGCCAGCAGTGTAGGACTAGCGGGAGTGTCAACGCAGTATTTT.

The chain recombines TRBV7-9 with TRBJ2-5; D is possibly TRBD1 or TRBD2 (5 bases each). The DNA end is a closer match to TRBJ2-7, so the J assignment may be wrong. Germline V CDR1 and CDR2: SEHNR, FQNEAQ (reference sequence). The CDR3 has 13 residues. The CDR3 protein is CASSLSGGYEQYF. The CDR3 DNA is TGTGCCAGCAGCCTATCTGGGGGCTACGAGCAGTACTTC.

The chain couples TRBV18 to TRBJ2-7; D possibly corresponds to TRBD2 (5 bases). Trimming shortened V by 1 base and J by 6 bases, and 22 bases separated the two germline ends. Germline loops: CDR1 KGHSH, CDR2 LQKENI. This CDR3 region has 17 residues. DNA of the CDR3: TGTGCCAGCTCACCACGGTTTGAGGGCATCGGATCCGGCGAGCAGTACTTC. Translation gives CASSPRFEGIGSGEQYF.

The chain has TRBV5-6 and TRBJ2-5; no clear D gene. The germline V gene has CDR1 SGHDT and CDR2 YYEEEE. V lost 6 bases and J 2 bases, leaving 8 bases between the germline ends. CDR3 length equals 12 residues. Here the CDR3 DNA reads TGTGCCAGCACTCTACTGCAAGAGACCCAGTACTTC. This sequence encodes CASTLLQETQYF.

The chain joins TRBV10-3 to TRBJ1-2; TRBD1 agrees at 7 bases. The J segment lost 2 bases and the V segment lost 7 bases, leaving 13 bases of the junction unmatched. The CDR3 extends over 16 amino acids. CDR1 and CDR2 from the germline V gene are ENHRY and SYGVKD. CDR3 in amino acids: CAIIRARQGGNYGYTF. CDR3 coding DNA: TGTGCCATCATACGGGCTCGACAGGGCGGCAACTATGGCTACACCTTC.